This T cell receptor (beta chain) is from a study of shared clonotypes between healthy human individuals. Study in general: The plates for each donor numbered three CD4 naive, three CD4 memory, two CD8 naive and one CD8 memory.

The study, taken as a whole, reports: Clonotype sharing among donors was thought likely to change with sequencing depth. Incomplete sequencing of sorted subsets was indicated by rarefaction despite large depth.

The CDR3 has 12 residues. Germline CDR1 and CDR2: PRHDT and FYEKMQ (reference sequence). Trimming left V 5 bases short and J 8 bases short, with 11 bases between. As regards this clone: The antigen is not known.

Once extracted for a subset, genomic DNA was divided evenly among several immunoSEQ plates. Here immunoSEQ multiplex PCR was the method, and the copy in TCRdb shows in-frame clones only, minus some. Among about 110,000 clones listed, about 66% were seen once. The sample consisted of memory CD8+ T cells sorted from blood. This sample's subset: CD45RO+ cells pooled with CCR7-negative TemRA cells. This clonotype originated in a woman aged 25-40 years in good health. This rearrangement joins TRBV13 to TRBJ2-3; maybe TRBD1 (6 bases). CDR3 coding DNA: TGTGCCAGCAGCCCAGGGGACCCTACGCAGTATTTT. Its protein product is CASSPGDPTQYF.